This is a list of T cell receptor beta chains from one sample in a study of cytomegalovirus exposure and HLA in healthy donors. Sequenced by immunoSEQ multiplex PCR; TCRdb stores in-frame clones only, minus some. The table has some 150,000 clones, over 70% seen once. Sequenced input: PBMCs. These receptors were obtained from a man between 25 and 39 years old in good health and CMV-seropositive. The CDR3 runs from the conserved cysteine through the conserved F or W. The D gene is left open where the match is weak. Clone size is stated in some rows and not others, as once, few, many or a class when expanded.

j_call v_call d_call clone_size cdr3_nt cdr3_aa
TRBJ2-7 TRBV4-3 - few TGCGCCAGCAGCCAAGCACCCAGCGGAGGACACGAGCAGTACTTC CASSQAPSGGHEQYF
TRBJ1-1 TRBV5-6 - - TGTGCCAGCAGCTTGGCCGTGCTACTACAGAACACTGAAGCTTTCTTT CASSLAVLLQNTEAFF
TRBJ1-2 TRBV5-1 - - TGCGCCAGCAGCTTGGGACGGACTGAAGCTAACTATGGCTACACCTTC CASSLGRTEANYGYTF
TRBJ1-1 TRBV2 - - TGTGCCAGCAGTGGAAAATCAGGGGCAACCATGAACACTGAAGCTTTCTTT CASSGKSGATMNTEAFF
TRBJ2-2 TRBV7-9 - - TGTGCCAGCAGCCTAACAACAGCCCACGGGGAGCTGTTTTTT CASSLTTAHGELFF
TRBJ1-1 TRBV5-6 TRBD1 - TGTGCCAGCAGCTCTGGGACAGGGAAAGCTTTCTTT CASSSGTGKAFF
TRBJ2-4 TRBV2 TRBD2 - TGTGCCAGCAGTGACCAGCGGGGAACCCTTGGGAACATTCAGTACTTC CASSDQRGTLGNIQYF
TRBJ2-5 TRBV28 TRBD1 - TGTGCCAGTAAACATCCGGGACAGGGAGCGGAGACCCAGTACTTC CASKHPGQGAETQYF
TRBJ2-5 TRBV12-1 - once TGTGCCAGCAGCTCCACCGTAAGCGGGGGGGTACAAGAGACCCAGTACTTC CASSSTVSGGVQETQYF
TRBJ2-5 TRBV7-2 TRBD1 - TGTGCCAGCAGCTGGGACAGGGGATCGGAGACCCAGTACTTC CASSWDRGSETQYF
TRBJ2-1 TRBV7-9 TRBD2 - TGTGCCAGCAGCTTCAGCGGGACTAGCGGGAGTGGGGAGCAGTTCTTC CASSFSGTSGSGEQFF
TRBJ2-3 TRBV5-1 TRBD2 few TGCGCCAGCACCCCGGACGGGGGGAATACGCAGTATTTT CASTPDGGNTQYF
TRBJ2-7 TRBV5-6 - - TGTGCCAGCAGCCCATCGGGAACGGTCTACGAGCAGTACTTC CASSPSGTVYEQYF
TRBJ2-3 TRBV5-6 - - TGTGCCAGCAGTAGCGACAGGGACTCAGATACGCAGTATTTT CASSSDRDSDTQYF
TRBJ2-7 TRBV6-5 - - TGTGCCAGCAGTTACTCGGTTACAGGGTCCTACGAGCAGTACTTC CASSYSVTGSYEQYF
TRBJ1-2 TRBV5-5 - - TGTGCCAGCAGCTTGGGGGAGGGACGCCCTGTCTATGGCTACACCTTC CASSLGEGRPVYGYTF
TRBJ2-7 TRBV29-1 TRBD1 once TGCAGCGTTCTAACAGGGGGCGCTTCCTACGAGCAGTACTTC CSVLTGGASYEQYF
TRBJ2-3 TRBV18 - - TGTGCCAGCTCACTACCGCCAGGGGGCACAGATACGCAGTATTTT CASSLPPGGTDTQYF
TRBJ2-4 TRBV19 - - TGTGCCAGTAAGGAGGGAGCCAAAAACATTCAGTACTTC CASKEGAKNIQYF
TRBJ2-2 TRBV19 - - TGTGCCAGTAGTTTTGGACATACCGGGGAGCTGTTTTTT CASSFGHTGELFF
TRBJ1-5 TRBV7-2 - - TGTGCCACCAGCGTAGGTTCTTATCAGCCCCAGCATTTT CATSVGSYQPQHF
TRBJ2-1 TRBV5-1 - - TGCGCCAGCAGCTTCGACTCGGGAGCGCAACAGCAGTTCTTC CASSFDSGAQQQFF
TRBJ1-3 TRBV4-1 TRBD1 - TGCGCCAGCAGCGTGGAGGACAGGGGACAAAACACCATATATTTT CASSVEDRGQNTIYF
TRBJ2-7 TRBV7-6 - - TGTGCCAGCAGCTTACGACAAACCTACGAGCAGTACTTC CASSLRQTYEQYF
TRBJ2-1 TRBV6-6 TRBD2 - TGTGCCAGCAAGATAGCGGGAGATCTCTACAATGAGCAGTTCTTC CASKIAGDLYNEQFF
TRBJ2-3 TRBV29-1 TRBD2 - TGCAGCGTTGAGGGGACTAGCGGGGGTAACACAGATACGCAGTATTTT CSVEGTSGGNTDTQYF
TRBJ2-2 TRBV19 - - TGTGCCAGTAGTGCCAGACAGGGAGGCACCGGGGAGCTGTTTTTT CASSARQGGTGELFF
TRBJ1-1 TRBV28 - - TGTGCCAGCAGTTCCATTACCCGGACTGGCACTGAAGCTTTCTTT CASSSITRTGTEAFF
TRBJ1-6 TRBV28 - - TGTGCCAGCAAGGGTTCCGGGGGCTCCTATAATTCACCCCTCCACTTT CASKGSGGSYNSPLHF
TRBJ1-1 TRBV18 - - TGTGCCAGCTCACCGGGCAGGGTAGAATTAACTGAAGCTTTCTTT CASSPGRVELTEAFF
TRBJ1-6 TRBV19 TRBD1 - TGTGCCAGTAGTATACCTCCGGGACAGGGACTATCACCCCTCCACTTT CASSIPPGQGLSPLHF
TRBJ2-2 TRBV2 TRBD1 - TGTGCCAACCACAGGGGGCGCGGGACCGGGGAGCTGTTTTTT CANHRGRGTGELFF
TRBJ1-4 TRBV10-1 - once TGCGCCAGCAGTGAGTTGACGGGTTATCACAGGGTCGACGAAAAACTGTTTTTT CASSELTGYHRVDEKLFF
TRBJ1-2 TRBV19 - - TGTGCCAGTAGTCCTCCCCGATCGGGGGGAATCAACTATGGCTACACCTTC CASSPPRSGGINYGYTF
TRBJ1-4 TRBV10-1 TRBD1 - TGCGCCAGCAGCGGGGGACAGACTGAAAAACTGTTTTTT CASSGGQTEKLFF
TRBJ2-7 TRBV28 TRBD1 - TGTGCCAGCAGTTCTCCGGGACAGGGGGTCTACGAGCAGTACTTC CASSSPGQGVYEQYF
TRBJ1-2 TRBV29-1 TRBD1 - TGCAGCGTGGGAGACAGGGGCTATGGCTACACCTTC CSVGDRGYGYTF
TRBJ2-1 TRBV5-1 TRBD2 - TGCGCCAGCAGCCGGACTAGCGACAAATCACGAGGGTTCTTC CASSRTSDKSRGFF
TRBJ1-1 TRBV11-2 - few TGTGCCAGCAGCGAAGGGGCAGGAGTGGCTTTCTTT CASSEGAGVAFF
TRBJ2-5 TRBV29-1 TRBD1 - TGCAGCGTTGAAGACAGGGGACAGGGGGCCATGGAGACCCAGTACTTC CSVEDRGQGAMETQYF
TRBJ2-3 TRBV5-1 - - TGCGCCAGCAGCTTGTTGACAGGAGCCTTCACAGATACGCAGTATTTT CASSLLTGAFTDTQYF
TRBJ1-1 TRBV5-6 TRBD1 - TGTGCCAGCAGCCTCAGGACAGGGGCGTTGAACACTGAAGCTTTCTTT CASSLRTGALNTEAFF